This paragraph covers one T cell receptor (beta chain) sequence. Profiled with immunoSEQ multiplex PCR; TCRdb holds only in-frame clones, not every one. The sample lists about 80,000 clones, 85% to 95% occurring once. This sample was taken from a study of technical replicates of blood from a handful of donors. Looked up from germline, CDR1 is MNHNS and CDR2 is SASEGT. The length of the CDR3 is 14 residues. V dropped 2 bases and J dropped 2 bases, with 10 bases sitting between them. Material for sequencing was T cells isolated from PBMCs. This TCR was recovered from a human donor in good health. This chain links TRBV6-1 with TRBJ2-7, with D maybe TRBD1 (6 bases). The CDR3 region is CASSEQGPPYEQYF. DNA for the CDR3: TGTGCCAGCAGTGAACAGGGGCCCCCCTACGAGCAGTACTTC.